The TCR beta chain described here comes from a study of cytomegalovirus exposure and HLA in healthy donors. This clone came up once. Its target is unknown. Germline assignment: CDR1 MNHEY and CDR2 SMNVEV (reference sequence). The CDR3 is 13 amino acids. The germline V and J ends were trimmed by 5 bases and 1 base, with 8 bases remaining between them. With 60 Vbeta and 13 Jbeta primers, the PCR was carried out. Method: immunoSEQ multiplex PCR; TCRdb's copy keeps in-frame clones and lacks some. The sample yields over 75,000 clones, approximately 80% seen once. Findings and limits, study-wide: Evidence from a later analysis indicated that most CMV-associated TCR beta chains looked HLA-restricted.

The receptor comes from a male donor in good health and CMV-seropositive. The rearrangement links TRBV27 to TRBJ1-1, with D possibly being TRBD1 (6 bases). Sequences were obtained from PBMCs. CDR3 nucleotides: TGTGCCAGCAGTGCGGACAGGAACACTGAAGCTTTCTTT. Amino acid sequence: CASSADRNTEAFF.